These 5 T cell receptor beta chains originate from one sample sequenced in a study of metastatic and nonmetastatic thyroid tumors. There were no patients who had received any treatment before thyroid surgery. TCRdb re-called the PCR reads via MiXCR. This table holds tens of thousands of clones, around 33% found once. The material sequenced was tumor tissue. The receptors were sampled from a female donor with papillary thyroid cancer or a benign thyroid nodule (not recorded which). Some clones in this sample may be carry-over from other donors' samples.

The genes are TRBV5-1 and TRBJ2-7; D may be TRBD1 (6 bases). The CDR3 has 14 amino acids. Deletions cut 1 base from V and 1 base from J, with 9 bases between. In germline, CDR1 is SGHRS, CDR2 YFSETQ. The CDR3 region is CASSLTGTSYEQYF. CDR3 coding DNA: TGCGCCAGCAGCTTGACAGGGACGTCCTACGAGCAGTACTTC.

This clone rates as large (0.1 to 1%). V and J are TRBV7-2 and TRBJ2-7; maybe TRBD2 (6 bases). Germline assignment: CDR1 SGHTA and CDR2 FQGNSA. Trimming removed 3 bases from V and 5 bases from J, with 17 bases in between. The length of the CDR3 is 15 residues. The DNA for the CDR3 is TGTGCCAGCAGCTTTAGTACGGCGGGAAGGAACGAGCAGTACTTC. Translated, it gives CASSFSTAGRNEQYF.

The rearrangement uses TRBV6-5 and TRBJ2-7, with D perhaps TRBD2 (5 bases). V gave up 0 bases and J gave up 3 bases, with 9 bases separating them. The CDR3 extends over 14 amino acids. Germline V gives CDR1 MNHEY, CDR2 SVGAGI. CDR3 in DNA: TGTGCCAGCAGTTACTCGAGAGGGAGCTACGAGCAGTACTTC. Protein product: CASSYSRGSYEQYF.

The chain uses TRBV6-5 and TRBJ2-7; 7 bases map to TRBD1. This CDR3 contains 15 residues. V lost 5 bases, J lost 4 bases, and 11 bases stayed unmatched. The V gene's germline CDR1 is MNHEY and CDR2 SVGAGI. As DNA, the CDR3 is TGTGCCAGCAGTAACCGACAGGGCAGAGGTTACGAGCAGTACTTC. It encodes CASSNRQGRGYEQYF.

This clone was observed a few times. The chain joins TRBV19 to TRBJ1-2; D not resolved. The germline V gene has CDR1 LNHDA and CDR2 SQIVND (reference sequence). The ends were cut back, 5 bases at V and 2 bases at J, with 15 bases in the middle. The CDR3 has 15 residues. The DNA for the CDR3 is TGTGCCAGTAGTCCACAAATCACTGAAAACTATGGCTACACCTTC. Its protein is CASSPQITENYGYTF.